This is a list of T cell receptor beta chains from one sample in a study of T cells after yellow fever vaccination. TCRdb re-analysed the 5' RACE reads in MiXCR, keeping a single row per CDR3 protein. In the table there are approximately 330,000 distinct CDR3 sequences, 4.1% of which are singletons. The sample consisted of PBMCs, taken 5 days after the yellow fever booster vaccination. The receptors shown here come from a man between 18 and 29 years old who received the YFV17D yellow fever vaccine. CDR3s include the opening cysteine and the closing phenylalanine or tryptophan. The D gene is left open where the match is weak. Clone size appears in some rows only: once, few, many, or a class for an expanded clone.

CDR3aa: CSASGGQDLNRGVSGNTIYF
CDR3nt: TGCAGTGCTAGCGGGGGACAGGATTTAAACCGTGGGGTCTCTGGAAACACCATATATTTT
abundance: few
j_gene: TRBJ1-3
v_gene: TRBV20-1
d_gene: TRBD1

CDR3aa: CASSYARTGTYGYTF
CDR3nt: TGTGCCAGCAGTTACGCCCGGACGGGGACCTATGGCTACACCTTC
abundance: NA
j_gene: TRBJ1-2
v_gene: TRBV6-2/TRBV6-3
d_gene: NA

CDR3aa: CASSFPTRGYYNEQFF
CDR3nt: TGTGCCAGCAGCTTCCCTACTCGCGGGTATTACAATGAGCAGTTCTTC
abundance: few
j_gene: TRBJ2-1
v_gene: TRBV7-9
d_gene: NA

CDR3aa: CASSEAGAPGQPQHF
CDR3nt: TGTGCCAGCAGTGAAGCGGGGGCCCCCGGTCAGCCCCAGCATTTT
abundance: few
j_gene: TRBJ1-5
v_gene: TRBV6-1
d_gene: NA

CDR3aa: CASRDSGGDYNEQFF
CDR3nt: TGTGCCAGCAGAGATAGCGGGGGAGACTACAATGAGCAGTTCTTC
abundance: NA
j_gene: TRBJ2-1
v_gene: TRBV2
d_gene: TRBD2

CDR3aa: CASSDTQGAGEKLFF
CDR3nt: TGCGCCAGCAGCGATACACAGGGGGCAGGAGAAAAACTGTTTTTT
abundance: many
j_gene: TRBJ1-4
v_gene: TRBV5-1
d_gene: TRBD1

CDR3aa: CAISGRRDTIYF
CDR3nt: TGTGCCATCAGTGGCAGGAGGGACACCATATATTTT
abundance: few
j_gene: TRBJ1-3
v_gene: TRBV10-3
d_gene: NA

CDR3aa: CASSLPRGGASTYNEQFF
CDR3nt: TGTGCCAGCAGCTTACCCCGCGGGGGGGCCAGTACTTACAATGAGCAGTTCTTC
abundance: many
j_gene: TRBJ2-1
v_gene: TRBV7-8
d_gene: TRBD2

CDR3aa: CASRDGSYSYEQYF
CDR3nt: TGCGCCAGCAGAGATGGTTCTTACTCCTACGAGCAGTACTTC
abundance: many
j_gene: TRBJ2-7
v_gene: TRBV5-1
d_gene: NA

CDR3aa: CASSYWRESGYTF
CDR3nt: TGTGCCAGCAGTTACTGGAGGGAAAGTGGCTACACCTTC
abundance: few
j_gene: TRBJ1-2
v_gene: TRBV6-5
d_gene: NA

CDR3aa: CASRRSGGATDTQYF
CDR3nt: TGTGCCAGCAGGCGTAGCGGGGGGGCGACAGATACGCAGTATTTT
abundance: NA
j_gene: TRBJ2-3
v_gene: TRBV6-1
d_gene: TRBD2

CDR3aa: CASSTGQGLDTQYF
CDR3nt: TGTGCCAGCAGCACCGGACAGGGGCTGGATACGCAGTATTTT
abundance: NA
j_gene: TRBJ2-3
v_gene: TRBV12-3/TRBV12-4
d_gene: TRBD1

CDR3aa: CASTRGQYGQPQHF
CDR3nt: TGTGCCAGCACTCGGGGCCAGTATGGTCAGCCCCAGCATTTT
abundance: few
j_gene: TRBJ1-5
v_gene: TRBV5-6
d_gene: NA

CDR3aa: CASSAQGLEEQYF
CDR3nt: TGTGCCAGCAGCGCACAGGGATTAGAGGAGCAGTACTTC
abundance: few
j_gene: TRBJ2-7
v_gene: TRBV11-2
d_gene: NA

CDR3aa: CASSLPSLGGRYNEQFF
CDR3nt: TGTGCCAGCAGCTTACCTTCCCTGGGGGGACGCTACAATGAGCAGTTCTTC
abundance: few
j_gene: TRBJ2-1
v_gene: TRBV7-9
d_gene: NA

CDR3aa: CASSSLVGGGYTF
CDR3nt: TGTGCCAGCAGCTCCCTCGTGGGCGGTGGCTACACCTTC
abundance: few
j_gene: TRBJ1-2
v_gene: TRBV7-9
d_gene: NA

CDR3aa: CASSSHSSAQHF
CDR3nt: TGTGCCAGCAGCTCACATTCATCGGCCCAGCATTTT
abundance: few
j_gene: TRBJ1-5
v_gene: TRBV7-7
d_gene: NA

CDR3aa: CASSLDRVGITEAFF
CDR3nt: TGTGCCAGCAGTTTAGACAGGGTCGGAATAACTGAAGCTTTCTTT
abundance: NA
j_gene: TRBJ1-1
v_gene: TRBV12-3/TRBV12-4
d_gene: NA

CDR3aa: CASSSTAGAFNEQFF
CDR3nt: TGTGCCAGCAGCTCCACAGCGGGGGCTTTCAATGAGCAGTTCTTC
abundance: NA
j_gene: TRBJ2-1
v_gene: TRBV7-3
d_gene: TRBD2

CDR3aa: CASSTGDETQYF
CDR3nt: TGCGCCAGCAGCACCGGGGATGAGACCCAGTACTTC
abundance: NA
j_gene: TRBJ2-5
v_gene: TRBV5-1
d_gene: NA

CDR3aa: CASSQEDRPISYNEQFF
CDR3nt: TGTGCCAGCAGCCAAGAAGACAGGCCTATCTCCTACAATGAGCAGTTCTTC
abundance: NA
j_gene: TRBJ2-1
v_gene: TRBV3-1
d_gene: NA

CDR3aa: CASSSDLTNEKLFF
CDR3nt: TGCGCCAGCAGCTCGGACTTGACTAATGAAAAACTGTTTTTT
abundance: many
j_gene: TRBJ1-4
v_gene: TRBV5-1
d_gene: NA

CDR3aa: CASRERGFRGNTIYF
CDR3nt: TGTGCCAGCAGAGAGAGGGGGTTTAGAGGAAACACCATATATTTT
abundance: NA
j_gene: TRBJ1-3
v_gene: TRBV12-3/TRBV12-4
d_gene: NA

CDR3aa: CATSRGISGPYNEQFF
CDR3nt: TGTGCCACCAGCAGGGGGATTTCGGGGCCATACAATGAGCAGTTCTTC
abundance: few
j_gene: TRBJ2-1
v_gene: TRBV15
d_gene: NA

CDR3aa: CASSSEIAKNIQYF
CDR3nt: TGTGCCAGCAGTTCAGAGATAGCCAAAAACATTCAGTACTTC
abundance: NA
j_gene: TRBJ2-4
v_gene: TRBV6-6
d_gene: NA

CDR3aa: CASSAGTGGYYGYTF
CDR3nt: TGTGCCAGCAGTGCCGGGACAGGGGGCTACTATGGCTACACCTTC
abundance: few
j_gene: TRBJ1-2
v_gene: TRBV6-5
d_gene: TRBD1

CDR3aa: CASQWGPNTEAFF
CDR3nt: TGTGCCAGCCAGTGGGGACCTAACACTGAAGCTTTCTTT
abundance: few
j_gene: TRBJ1-1
v_gene: TRBV12-3/TRBV12-4
d_gene: NA

CDR3aa: CASSLGGTGSNEKLFF
CDR3nt: TGTGCCAGCAGCTTAGGCGGGACAGGCTCAAATGAAAAACTGTTTTTT
abundance: many
j_gene: TRBJ1-4
v_gene: TRBV7-9
d_gene: TRBD1

CDR3aa: CASSLANRGRTEAFF
CDR3nt: TGTGCCAGCAGCTTAGCTAACAGGGGGAGAACTGAAGCTTTCTTT
abundance: few
j_gene: TRBJ1-1
v_gene: TRBV7-8
d_gene: TRBD1

CDR3aa: CASSSRQGTGELFF
CDR3nt: TGTGCCAGCAGCTCAAGACAGGGCACCGGGGAGCTGTTTTTT
abundance: many
j_gene: TRBJ2-2
v_gene: TRBV12-3/TRBV12-4
d_gene: TRBD1

CDR3aa: CASSGGTEDTEAFF
CDR3nt: TGCGCCAGCAGCGGGGGGACAGAGGATACTGAAGCTTTCTTT
abundance: NA
j_gene: TRBJ1-1
v_gene: TRBV5-1
d_gene: TRBD1